This entry lists 22 T cell receptor beta chains sequenced from one sample in a study of OX40 agonist ivuxolimab in advanced cancers. This table comes from immunoSEQ multiplex PCR, and its TCRdb copy is limited to in-frame clones, with some not included. The table shows about 41,000 clones, with around 88% occurring only once. This specimen was CD4+ or CD8+ T cells sorted from blood, taken in a trial of the OX40 agonist ivuxolimab. Receptors originate from an adult with an advanced solid tumor such as melanoma, head and neck, liver or kidney cancer.

This clone appeared many times. V usage is TRBV28 and J usage is TRBJ1-2, with unresolved D. Trimming took off 2 bases at V and 4 bases at J, with 11 bases between the two ends. The CDR3 contains 14 residues. Germline CDR1 is MDHEN and CDR2 is SYDVKM. CDR3 region: CASSLRGSSYGYTF. DNA of the CDR3: TGTGCCAGCAGTTTACGGGGTTCGAGCTATGGCTACACCTTC.

The chain combines TRBV4-1 with TRBJ2-7; 7 nucleotides agree with TRBD1. V gave up 1 base and J gave up 2 bases; unmatched junction bases: 2. The germline CDR1 and CDR2 sequences are MGHRA and YSYEKL. CDR3 length: 14 residues. The CDR3 DNA is TGCGCCAGCAGCCAAGTAGGGGGCGCCTACGAGCAGTACTTC. It encodes CASSQVGGAYEQYF.

This clone was recorded a few times. The chain recombines TRBV7-9 with TRBJ2-6; the D gene is possibly TRBD1 (6 bases). The germline V and J ends were trimmed by 6 bases and 0 bases, with 12 bases remaining between them. Germline lookup yields CDR1 SEHNR and CDR2 FQNEAQ (reference sequence). This CDR3 contains 16 residues. CDR3 bases: TGTGCCAGCAGGTCTACAGGGTACTCTGGGGCCAACGTCCTGACTTTC. It specifies CASRSTGYSGANVLTF.

The table lists this clone with a few counts. CDR3 residues: CASSEAPGNPGNTIYF. CDR3 DNA: TGTGCCAGCAGTGAAGCTCCAGGGAATCCTGGAAACACCATATATTTT. The chain joins TRBV6-1 to TRBJ1-3; D possibly corresponds to TRBD1 (5 bases). This CDR3 comprises 16 residues. Germline V gene sequence: CDR1 MNHNS, CDR2 SASEGT. V was pared by 0 bases and J by 2 bases, with 11 bases between.

This sequence joins TRBV2 and TRBJ2-7; either TRBD1 or TRBD2 may supply D (5 bases each). Trimming cost V 5 bases and J 2 bases, with 22 bases left between them. The CDR3 runs 17 residues. Germline values: CDR1 SNHLY, CDR2 FYNNEI. The DNA of the CDR3 is TGTGCCAGCAGTTTCTCCTTAGCCGGGACCGCTACCTACGAGCAGTACTTC. Amino acid sequence: CASSFSLAGTATYEQYF.

The chain is built from TRBV6-5 and TRBJ2-7, with a possible D match to TRBD2 (5 bases). Trimming removed 0 bases at V and 3 bases at J, with 15 bases between. The CDR3 runs 16 residues. CDR1 and CDR2 (germline): MNHEY, SVGAGI. CDR3 sequence reads: CASSYSYLAFNYEQYF. The DNA for the CDR3 is TGTGCCAGCAGTTACTCCTACCTAGCTTTTAACTACGAGCAGTACTTC.

The chain couples TRBV28 to TRBJ1-5; D is ambiguous. The CDR3 has 17 amino acids. Looked up from germline, CDR1 is MDHEN and CDR2 is SYDVKM. Deletions cut 6 bases from V and 0 bases from J, with 18 bases between. The CDR3 sequence: CASSSPFDNYSNQPQHF. The DNA of the CDR3 is TGTGCCAGCAGCAGCCCCTTCGACAATTATAGCAATCAGCCCCAGCATTTT.

The chain has TRBV11-2 and TRBJ1-2; TRBD1 might be the D (5 bases). Trimming shortened V by 4 bases and J by 3 bases, and 12 bases separated the two germline ends. CDR1 SGHAT and CDR2 FQNNGV come from the germline V gene. The CDR3 is 14 amino acids. CDR3 sequence reads: CASSSSGADYGYTF. The CDR3 bases are TGTGCCAGCAGCTCATCCGGGGCGGACTATGGCTACACCTTC.

Here the CDR3 DNA reads TGTGCCAGCTCACCCAACCTGTGGGAGCAGTACTTC. The encoded protein is CASSPNLWEQYF. The rearrangement links TRBV18 to TRBJ2-5; perhaps TRBD2 as D (5 bases). Between the trimmed V and J ends, which lost 3 bases and 11 bases, there was a span of 13 bases. Germline V gives CDR1 KGHSH, CDR2 LQKENI. The CDR3 length is 12 residues.

The chain carries TRBV28 and TRBJ1-2; maybe TRBD1 (6 bases). Germline values: CDR1 MDHEN, CDR2 SYDVKM. CDR3 length: 15 amino acids. V was shortened by 1 base and J by 8 bases, with 17 bases between the two germline ends. The CDR3 region is CASSLSSWGQGGYTF. In DNA, the CDR3 is TGTGCCAGCAGTTTATCTTCGTGGGGCCAGGGGGGCTACACCTTC.

The chain links TRBV27 to TRBJ2-3; 7 bases align to TRBD1. The CDR3 is made up of 17 amino acids. The trim removed 1 base at V and 1 base at J, leaving 8 bases unmatched. Germline CDR1 is MNHEY and CDR2 is SMNVEV (reference sequence). DNA for the CDR3: TGTGCCAGCAGTTTATATGGGGCCGGGACAGGCACAGATACGCAGTATTTT. Translating gives CASSLYGAGTGTDTQYF.

The genes are TRBV28 and TRBJ2-7; D gene unclear. The V gene lost 5 bases and the J gene lost 1 base, with 12 bases spanning the gap. Germline CDR1 reads MDHEN; CDR2 reads SYDVKM. The CDR3 loop spans 14 amino acids. CDR3 bases: TGTGCCAGCAGTATCGGCTATGGGTCCTACGAGCAGTACTTC. Amino acids: CASSIGYGSYEQYF.

The V gene is TRBV18, the J gene TRBJ2-1; 12 positions agree with TRBD1. This CDR3 comprises 16 residues. Per the germline V gene, CDR1 is KGHSH and CDR2 is LQKENI. After removal of 5 bases from V and 7 bases from J, the junction contained 9 bases not matched to a gene. This CDR3 reads CASSSDPGQGANEQFF. For the CDR3, the DNA is TGTGCCAGCTCATCCGACCCGGGACAGGGGGCTAATGAGCAGTTCTTC.

By sample share, this clone is medium-sized. The chain uses TRBV16 and TRBJ1-2, with D maybe TRBD1 (5 bases). The CDR3 has 13 residues. Germline CDR1 reads KGHSY; CDR2 reads FQNENV. Trimming cost V 0 bases and J 6 bases, with 8 bases left between them. Written as DNA, the CDR3 is TGTGCCAGCAGCCAATCGCAGGGACATGGCTACACCTTC. Its protein is CASSQSQGHGYTF.

This clone was detected only once. The V gene is TRBV11-2, the J gene TRBJ2-1; TRBD2 aligns across 8 bases. CDR3 size: 16 residues. Germline trimming cut 5 bases from V and 4 bases from J; bases unmatched to any gene: 10. The germline V gene has CDR1 SGHAT and CDR2 FQNNGV. DNA of the CDR3: TGTGCCAGCAGCCTCCTACTAGCGGAGCGATACAATGAGCAGTTCTTC. It specifies CASSLLLAERYNEQFF.

The V and J genes are TRBV5-5 and TRBJ2-2, with TRBD1 matching over 7 bases. J lost 4 bases, V lost 3 bases, and 3 bases had no gene match. Germline CDR1 and CDR2: SGHKS and YYEKEE (reference sequence). The CDR3 loop spans 14 amino acids. CDR3 in DNA: TGTGCCAGCAGCTCGTGGACAGGCACCGGGGAGCTGTTTTTT. As protein: CASSSWTGTGELFF.

The rearrangement links TRBV7-9 to TRBJ2-6, with 10 bases matching TRBD2. The germline V gene encodes CDR1 SEHNR and CDR2 FQNEAQ (reference sequence). The trim removed 4 bases at V and 0 bases at J, leaving 9 bases unmatched. The CDR3 contains 19 residues. CDR3 sequence (DNA): TGTGCCAGCAGCTCTACCAGGACTAGCGGAAGCTCTGGGGCCAACGTCCTGACTTTC. Translation gives CASSSTRTSGSSGANVLTF. Complete variable domain (other parts from reference TRBV7-9 and TRBJ2-6): DTGVSQNPRHKITKRGQNVTFRCDPISEHNRLYWYRQTLGQGPEFLTYFQNEAQLEKSRLLSDRFSAERPKGSFSTLEIQRTEQGDSAMYLCASSSTRTSGSSGANVLTFGAGSRLTVL.

The J gene is TRBJ2-7, the V gene TRBV7-9; the D gene could be TRBD1 or TRBD2 (5 bases each). Trimming pared 6 bases from V and 2 bases from J, leaving 23 bases between. The CDR3 contains 17 residues. Germline CDR1 SEHNR, CDR2 FQNEAQ (reference sequence). The CDR3 region is CASSFSLAGTATYEQYF. CDR3 DNA sequence: TGTGCCAGCAGTTTCTCCTTAGCCGGGACCGCTACCTACGAGCAGTACTTC.

The J gene is TRBJ2-2, the V gene TRBV6-4, with 7 bases fitting TRBD2. The CDR3 spans 17 residues. Per the germline V gene, CDR1 is MRHNA and CDR2 is SNTAGT. V lost 6 bases, J lost 1 base, and 11 bases stayed unmatched. CDR3 sequence: CASSADSSGVNTGELFF. The CDR3 DNA sequence: TGTGCCAGCAGCGCAGACTCTAGCGGAGTGAACACCGGGGAGCTGTTTTTT.

V is TRBV6-5 and J is TRBJ2-7; tentative D call: TRBD2 (5 bases). Trimming took 0 bases from V and 6 from J, leaving 9 bases between them. CDR1 MNHEY and CDR2 SVGAGI come from the germline V gene. The CDR3 has 13 residues. In DNA form, the CDR3 reads TGTGCCAGCAGTTACTCGAGAGGGTCCGAGCAGTACTTC. Amino acids: CASSYSRGSEQYF.

The chain joins TRBV9 to TRBJ1-4; D remains ambiguous. Trimming shortened V by 4 bases and J by 0 bases, and 10 bases separated the two germline ends. CDR1 and CDR2 (germline): SGDLS, YYNGEE. The CDR3 contains 15 residues. The CDR3 here is CASSQSGATNEKLFF. CDR3 bases: TGTGCCAGCAGCCAAAGTGGAGCAACTAATGAAAAACTGTTTTTT. The variable domain in full, with the rest retrieved from reference TRBV9 and TRBJ1-4, is DSGVTQTPKHLITATGQRVTLRCSPRSGDLSVYWYQQSLDQGLQFLIQYYNGEERAKGNILERFSAQQFPDLHSELNLSSLELGDSALYFCASSQSGATNEKLFFGSGTQLSVL.

The gene calls are TRBV29-1 and TRBJ1-2; 11 bases map to TRBD1. V dropped 7 bases and J dropped 8; count of bases not matched to a gene: 9. The germline gives CDR1 SQVTM, CDR2 ANQGSEA. This CDR3 is 13 amino acids long. The DNA for the CDR3 is TGCAGCGCCCGGACAGGGGGCGCATTGGGCTACACCTTC. Residues: CSARTGGALGYTF.